This T cell receptor (beta chain) comes out of a study of beta chain features in type 1 diabetes. About the research overall: All samples together contributed around 100,000,000 sorted cells for examination. Study-level findings and limits: cDNA-based sequencing might over-represent cells highly expressing TCR. There was a moderate but significant shortening of TCRB CDR3s in all four CD4+ subsets of Type 1 diabetes patients. Insertions at VDJ junctions were less frequent in type 1 diabetes patients. These patients also deleted more nucleotides at the same junctions.

The investigators reverse transcribed all of the isolated RNA, so they sequenced expressed TCRB transcripts. Clones were sequenced by immunoSEQ multiplex PCR, and TCRdb holds only the in-frame ones, with some missing. The repertoire holds 400,000 or so clones, with over 8.5% as singletons. Comments on this clone: Its target is unknown.

Trimming shortened V by 3 bases and J by 1 base, and 3 bases separated the two germline ends. The CDR3 sequence is 13 residues long. CDR1 is KGHSH and CDR2 is LQKENI in the germline V gene. The V call is TRBV18, the J call TRBJ2-2, with D hard to call. The sequencing sample was made of central memory CD4+ T cells from blood. The receptor's source is a man aged 25 to 45 with type 1 diabetes. CDR3 region: CASSPQNTGELFF. DNA for the CDR3: TGTGCCAGCTCACCCCAGAACACCGGGGAGCTGTTTTTT.